The present TCR beta chain was sequenced within a study of T cells in Graves' hyperthyroidism and ophthalmopathy. This CDR3 is built from 11 residues. Per germline, CDR1 SNHLY and CDR2 FYNNEI. This clonotype was counted at least ten times. From RNA transcripts, TCR beta CDR3 regions were amplified. In the first-round RT-PCR of the TCR CDR3, the HTBI primer set was used. In TCRdb, the multiplex PCR reads were re-called with MiXCR into one record per CDR3 protein. In the table there are approximately 410,000 distinct CDR3 sequences, approximately 13% of which are singletons. The TCR sequence derives from a woman aged 18-29 years with Graves' hyperthyroidism. The V call is TRBV2, the J call TRBJ2-1; possibly TRBD1 or TRBD2 for D (6 bases each). The sequenced sample was blood. The CDR3 DNA reads TGTGCGGGGGGCACCTACAATGAGCAGTTCTTC. Encoded protein: CAGGTYNEQFF.